A selection of T cell receptor beta chains follows, all from one sample in a study of T cell repertoires in cytomegalovirus infection. TCRdb re-derived calls from the reads in MiXCR, one entry per CDR3 protein. Here the sample spans 480,000 or so distinct CDR3 sequences, approximately 11% being singletons. Sequenced input: PBMCs. These receptors were obtained from a human donor in good health (CMV status not recorded). Some clones in this sample may be carry-over from other donors' samples. Each CDR3 is given with its conserved first and last residue. The order of the fields is V gene, J gene, CDR3 protein.

>TRBV12-3/TRBV12-4|TRBJ1-2
CASSSGRWDGYTF
>TRBV25-1|TRBJ2-2
CASSEPAGSGTPRAGELFF
>TRBV5-1|TRBJ2-1
CASSLFTSGRNNEQFF
>TRBV12-3/TRBV12-4|TRBJ2-7
CASSPPGWSPTYEQYF
>TRBV5-4|TRBJ2-1
CASSPSGTSGSRNEQFF
>TRBV29-1|TRBJ2-1
CSVVYYYGGYNEQFF
>TRBV28|TRBJ2-4
CASSFPGSGREKNIQYF
>TRBV7-2|TRBJ2-1
CASSLAVAITVNEQFF
>TRBV5-1|TRBJ2-2
CASRSSGGAQPGELFF
>TRBV12-3/TRBV12-4|TRBJ1-6
CASRGASNSPLHF
>TRBV19|TRBJ1-2
CASSVDNYGYTF
>TRBV20-1|TRBJ2-7
CSARSGQVRNEQYF
>TRBV29-1|TRBJ2-3
CSVQGTGGSTDTQYF
>TRBV20-1|TRBJ1-5
CSAKTGDRYSNQPQHF
>TRBV24-1|TRBJ2-1
CATSDWRLAGDQQFF
>TRBV7-2|TRBJ2-7
CASSPEVGEQYF
>TRBV30|TRBJ1-5
CAWSPPGASNQPQHF
>TRBV6-1|TRBJ1-1
CASRLRTGFRAFF
>TRBV20-1|TRBJ2-5
CSVRGPSVGKTQYF
>TRBV6-6|TRBJ1-4
CASSDTGEGTLFF
>TRBV2|TRBJ1-2
CASSEEEMRGGYTF
>TRBV18|TRBJ2-2
CASSPRREAGELFF
>TRBV18|TRBJ1-5
CASSEDLDQPQHF
>TRBV15|TRBJ1-3
CATSSVRASGNTIYF
>TRBV28|TRBJ2-7
CASASWDSLSYEQYF
>TRBV11-2|TRBJ1-1
CASSLGQTYTEAFF
>TRBV30|TRBJ2-1
CAWSETRDSYNEQFF
>TRBV20-1|TRBJ2-1
CSASSSLGTPLYNEQFF
>TRBV5-4|TRBJ1-2
CASSPGDRPPGGYGYTF
>TRBV4-1|TRBJ1-3
CASSLFPGQGASGNTIYF
>TRBV7-9|TRBJ2-5
CASSLPQGETQYF
>TRBV20-1|TRBJ1-5
CSAGDRAQPQHF
>TRBV18|TRBJ2-7
CASSSTLPGPTSYEQYF
>TRBV20-1|TRBJ2-1
CSARGLADYNEQFF
>TRBV6-6|TRBJ2-2
CAIYPGTGGSGELFF
>TRBV7-6|TRBJ1-1
CASTKTGKNTEAFF
>TRBV5-6|TRBJ1-5
CASSLGTGTFGGPQHF
>TRBV5-1|TRBJ2-6
CASSAGTGRTGANVLTF
>TRBV12-3/TRBV12-4|TRBJ2-7
CASSTRDSLFYEQYF
>TRBV19|TRBJ2-1
CASSPQGTGANEQFF
>TRBV3-1|TRBJ1-1
CASSQEETGVTEAFF
>TRBV7-3|TRBJ2-1
CASSSRSASTEQFF
>TRBV27|TRBJ2-3
CASSPRGLRSIDTQYF
>TRBV6-1|TRBJ2-4
CASSVTGGGNIQYF
>TRBV10-3|TRBJ2-5
CAISEGTGGTETQYF
>TRBV12-5|TRBJ1-5
CASGLNPTDYSNQPQHF
>TRBV18|TRBJ2-1
CASSPYVYNEQFF
>TRBV5-1|TRBJ2-4
CASSPGRGHSRTVQYF
>TRBV27|TRBJ2-1
CASTQRDRGYNEQFF
>TRBV3-1|TRBJ2-7
CASGGGDSYEQYF
>TRBV10-3|TRBJ2-3
CAIREAASTDTQYF
>TRBV6-5|TRBJ1-6
CASSYGTGGPSSYNSPLHF
>TRBV5-1|TRBJ1-1
CASSFPGVQGTEAFF